This TCR beta chain was recovered during a study of cytomegalovirus exposure and HLA in healthy donors. Study observations and caveats: Most TCR sequences showed up rarely, but some public TCRs showed up in many donors. Some TCR beta chains (164 of them) were listed as cytomegalovirus-associated. Follow-up analysis seemed to connect common viral pathogens with several of the most significant clusters identified.

In the PCR, 60 Vbeta and 13 Jbeta primers were used. Study processing details: A follow-up analysis tallied around 80 million unique TCR beta chains, roughly 11 million shared. Sequencing was performed with immunoSEQ multiplex PCR; in TCRdb, only in-frame clones are kept and a portion is missing. That table furnishes V, J and clone size, whereas the DNA furnished D and trimming. The table lists around 230,000 clones, around 80% of them singletons. CDR3 length equals 14 residues. Losses at the gene ends were 5 bases for V and 4 bases for J; bases not matched to a gene: 7. CDR1 and CDR2 from the germline V gene are SGHNT and YENEEA. This clone appeared once. Antigen: not known.

Sequencing input: PBMCs. The J gene is TRBJ1-1, the V gene TRBV11-3; TRBD1 agrees at 7 bases. The source of this sequence is a boy between 5 and 17 years old in good health and CMV-seronegative. DNA for the CDR3: TGTGCCAGCAGCCCACAGGGGATCAGCACTGAAGCTTTCTTT. It yields the protein CASSPQGISTEAFF.